The 3 T cell receptor beta chains below come from one sample, sequenced in a study of T cell responses to AZD1222 COVID-19 vaccine. The method was immunoSEQ multiplex PCR; TCRdb's version includes in-frame clones alone and lacks a portion of them. Of around 99,000 clones in the sample, roughly nine tenths were seen once. The material sequenced was peripheral blood, taken on day 0 of AZD1222 vaccination. Every receptor here comes from an adult in good health.

The V gene is TRBV30, the J gene TRBJ2-7; D ambiguous. Germline assignment: CDR1 GTSNPN and CDR2 SVGIG (reference sequence). There are 11 residues in the CDR3. V was pared by 3 bases and J by 1 base, with 4 bases between. The CDR3 nucleotides read TGTGCCTGGAGCCAGTCCTACGAGCAGTACTTC. This gives the protein CAWSQSYEQYF. Using reference TRBV30 and TRBJ2-7 for the parts outside the CDR3, the full variable domain is SQTIHQWPATLVQPVGSPLSLECTVEGTSNPNLYWYRQAAGRGLQLLFYSVGIGQISSEVPQNLSASRPQDRQFILSSKKLLLSDSGFYLCAWSQSYEQYFGPGTRLTVT.

This chain uses TRBV7-6 with TRBJ1-1; the D is unclear. The ends were cut back, 5 bases at V and 2 bases at J, with 9 bases in the middle. Germline CDR1 is SGHVS and CDR2 is FNYEAQ. The CDR3 has 13 amino acids. The chain's CDR3 is CASSPPGNTEAFF. CDR3 nucleotide sequence: TGTGCCAGCAGCCCGCCCGGTAACACTGAAGCTTTCTTT.

The genes are TRBV15 and TRBJ2-3, with 10 positions matching TRBD2. With 8 bases clipped from V and 4 bases from J, the junction kept 15 bases outside the gene matches. The CDR3 runs to 17 residues. Germline V CDR1 and CDR2: LNHNV, YYDKDF (reference sequence). DNA of the CDR3: TGTGCCACCCGACCCGCAGCGGGGGGGCCGGGAGCAGATACGCAGTATTTT. Translation gives CATRPAAGGPGADTQYF.